Listed below are T cell receptor beta chains from one sample, sequenced in a study of blood T cell repertoires in COVID-19. Clones were sequenced by immunoSEQ multiplex PCR, and TCRdb holds only the in-frame ones, with some missing. The sample lists about 270,000 clones; about four fifths were seen once. The specimen was peripheral blood. The receptors here all came from a woman aged 45-65 years who had recovered from COVID-19. Each CDR3 is given with its conserved first and last residue. D genes are given only for firm matches. The size of a clone is reported for some rows only, either as once, few or many, or as a class for expanded clones.

v_call: TRBV7-2
j_call: TRBJ2-3
clone_size: .
d_call: .
cdr3_nt: TGTGCAGTCAAGGCGGGGGCCCCCACAGATACGCAGTATTTT
cdr3_aa: CAVKAGAPTDTQYF

v_call: TRBV6-2/TRBV6-3
j_call: TRBJ1-5
clone_size: once
d_call: TRBD1
cdr3_nt: TGTGCCAGCAGTTACTCGACAGGGGGTGGCAATCAGCCCCAGCATTTT
cdr3_aa: CASSYSTGGGNQPQHF

v_call: TRBV20-1
j_call: TRBJ2-7
clone_size: .
d_call: .
cdr3_nt: TGCAGTGCTAGTAGAGGACTCTCCTACGAGCAGTACTTC
cdr3_aa: CSASRGLSYEQYF

v_call: TRBV5-1
j_call: TRBJ1-1
clone_size: .
d_call: .
cdr3_nt: TGCGCCAGCAGCTTGGGTACCCAGGGAACTGAAGCTTTCTTT
cdr3_aa: CASSLGTQGTEAFF

v_call: TRBV7-2
j_call: TRBJ2-7
clone_size: once
d_call: .
cdr3_nt: TGTGCCAGCAGCTCGAGTTGGTCCGAGCAGTACTTC
cdr3_aa: CASSSSWSEQYF

v_call: TRBV18
j_call: TRBJ1-6
clone_size: .
d_call: .
cdr3_nt: TGTGCCAGCTCCCCAGGACAAAATAATTCACCCCTCCACTTT
cdr3_aa: CASSPGQNNSPLHF

v_call: TRBV5-1
j_call: TRBJ2-7
clone_size: .
d_call: TRBD2
cdr3_nt: TGCGCCAGCAGCTTAGCGGGAGGTAGGGTCAGCGAGCAGTACTTC
cdr3_aa: CASSLAGGRVSEQYF

v_call: TRBV13
j_call: TRBJ1-1
clone_size: .
d_call: TRBD1
cdr3_nt: TGTGCCAGCAGCTTAGTTCAGGGGGCCGGCACTGAAGCTTTCTTT
cdr3_aa: CASSLVQGAGTEAFF

v_call: TRBV7-2
j_call: TRBJ2-1
clone_size: .
d_call: .
cdr3_nt: TGTGCCAGCAGCGAAGGACAGACGAACTACAATGAGCAGTTCTTC
cdr3_aa: CASSEGQTNYNEQFF

v_call: TRBV18
j_call: TRBJ1-5
clone_size: .
d_call: TRBD1
cdr3_nt: TGTGCCAGCTCACCTTCAGGGGGCCTAAATCAGCCCCAGCATTTT
cdr3_aa: CASSPSGGLNQPQHF

v_call: TRBV7-8
j_call: TRBJ2-5
clone_size: .
d_call: TRBD1
cdr3_nt: TGTGCCAGCAGCCCGCGACAGGGGGAGACCCAGTACTTC
cdr3_aa: CASSPRQGETQYF

v_call: TRBV19
j_call: TRBJ2-1
clone_size: .
d_call: .
cdr3_nt: TGTGCCAGTAGCCCGATCGGGAGTTCCTACAATGAGCAGTTCTTC
cdr3_aa: CASSPIGSSYNEQFF

v_call: TRBV6-4
j_call: TRBJ2-3
clone_size: .
d_call: .
cdr3_nt: TGTGCCAGCAGTGATACAGGGGGGGTGACGCAGTATTTT
cdr3_aa: CASSDTGGVTQYF

v_call: TRBV7-9
j_call: TRBJ2-1
clone_size: once
d_call: .
cdr3_nt: TGTGCCAGCAGCTTAGGGTTGGGAGCCTCCTACAATGAGCAGTTCTTC
cdr3_aa: CASSLGLGASYNEQFF

v_call: TRBV7-2
j_call: TRBJ2-2
clone_size: .
d_call: TRBD1
cdr3_nt: TGTGCCAGCAGCTTAGAGAGGACAGGGACTCGGGCCGGGGAGCTGTTTTTT
cdr3_aa: CASSLERTGTRAGELFF

v_call: TRBV6-1
j_call: TRBJ1-2
clone_size: .
d_call: .
cdr3_nt: TGTGCCAGCAGTGAAGCGGCAGGGCTTTATGGCTACACCTTC
cdr3_aa: CASSEAAGLYGYTF

v_call: TRBV7-3
j_call: TRBJ2-1
clone_size: .
d_call: .
cdr3_nt: TGTGCCAGCAGGTTTACAGAGTACCAGTTCTTC
cdr3_aa: CASRFTEYQFF

v_call: TRBV19
j_call: TRBJ2-4
clone_size: .
d_call: TRBD1
cdr3_nt: TGTGCCAGTAGTGGGACAGGGGTTCGAGCCAAAAACATTCAGTACTTC
cdr3_aa: CASSGTGVRAKNIQYF

v_call: TRBV5-4
j_call: TRBJ1-2
clone_size: .
d_call: .
cdr3_nt: TGTGCCAGCAGCTTGTCGTCCAGGACACCGTTTACTTATGGCTACACCTTC
cdr3_aa: CASSLSSRTPFTYGYTF

v_call: TRBV28
j_call: TRBJ2-7
clone_size: .
d_call: .
cdr3_nt: TGTGCCAGCAGCCCCCTGGCGGCGGGATGGAATGAGCAGTACTTC
cdr3_aa: CASSPLAAGWNEQYF

v_call: TRBV3-1/TRBV3-2
j_call: TRBJ1-5
clone_size: .
d_call: .
cdr3_nt: TGTGCCAGCAGCCAAGATGAGGGGCCCCAGCATTTT
cdr3_aa: CASSQDEGPQHF

v_call: TRBV7-3
j_call: TRBJ2-3
clone_size: .
d_call: TRBD2
cdr3_nt: TGTGCCAGCAGCTTAGCCCCTCTAGCGGGGGGGGTCCGGGATACGCAGTATTTT
cdr3_aa: CASSLAPLAGGVRDTQYF